This TCR beta chain was retrieved from a study of CD8 T cells in Susac syndrome. On this clonotype: What it binds is not known.

Random hexamers were used to reverse transcribe about 0.5 to 1 ug of RNA. Coverage of TCR beta CDR3 amplification by immunoSEQ multiplex PCR extended to 54 Vbeta and 13 Jbeta. TCRdb re-analysed the immunoSEQ multiplex PCR reads in MiXCR, keeping a single row per CDR3 protein. The sample comprises about 240,000 distinct CDR3 sequences, 96% of which are singletons, and 0.095% to 0.12% rests with the top ten. The study's findings and limits: No clonal expansion appeared among CD4+ T cells in Susac patients.

From blood CD8+ and CD4+ T cells, the TCR beta chain was sequenced. Patients with Susac syndrome met the recently defined diagnostic criteria for definite or probable disease. The sequenced material came from CD4+ T cells from PBMCs. This TCR was sampled from a human donor with Susac syndrome.

CDR3 region: CASSPRSQQYDEQYF. In nucleotides, the CDR3 is TGTGCCAGCAGTCCCAGGAGTCAGCAGTACGACGAGCAGTACTTC. V usage is TRBV7-9 and J usage is TRBJ2-7; D gene uncertain. The CDR3 is made up of 15 amino acids. Germline CDR1 SEHNR, CDR2 FQNEAQ (reference sequence). The V end was cut by 6 bases, the J end by 5 bases, with 20 bases between.